The entry that follows covers one T cell receptor beta chain sequence. Antigen specificity is unknown. V gave up 8 bases and J gave up 6 bases, with 16 bases separating them. The CDR3 extends over 14 amino acids. Germline-derived CDR1 and CDR2 are MNHEY and SVGAGI. The data originate from a study of T cell responses to AZD1222 COVID-19 vaccine. General observations from the study: Mapped onto spike, vaccine-associated CD4 TCRs spanned it and were dominant at 160-218 and 743-854.

Repertoires were generated with immunoSEQ multiplex PCR, while TCRdb's copy carries only in-frame clones and drops some. This table holds roughly 30,000 clones, around 78% found once. This specimen consisted of peripheral blood, obtained 28 days after the second AZD1222 dose. The TCR originated in an adult who received the AZD1222 COVID-19 vaccine. The rearrangement links TRBV6-5 to TRBJ2-2; weak D call: TRBD2 (6 bases). This chain's CDR3 is CASGDSQTAGELFF. The CDR3 DNA reads as TGTGCCAGCGGGGACTCCCAAACCGCCGGGGAGCTGTTTTTT.